The 24 T cell receptor beta chains below were found in one sample sequenced in a study of Graves' ophthalmopathy and Graves' hyperthyroidism. TCR beta CDR3 regions were amplified from RNA transcripts. An opening RT-PCR round employed HTBI primers and preceded a second-round multiplex PCR. TCRdb reprocessed the multiplex PCR reads via MiXCR and lists one record per CDR3 protein. The sample shows roughly 230,000 distinct CDR3 sequences, approximately 21% of them seen only once. Material: peripheral blood. These receptors all come from a woman in her 50s with Graves' ophthalmopathy.

This clonotype appeared many times. V usage is TRBV12-3 or TRBV12-4 and J usage is TRBJ1-1; D gene ambiguous. V lost 7 bases to trimming and J lost 1 base, with 10 bases between them. This CDR3 has 13 amino acids. The CDR3 coding sequence is TGTGCCAGCACCACCGGGAGGAACACTGAAGCTTTCTTT. Residues: CASTTGRNTEAFF.

The V and J genes are TRBV24-1 and TRBJ2-5; 7 bases align to TRBD2. CDR3 length equals 14 residues. The V segment lost 6 bases and the J segment 0 bases; nucleotides outside the gene matches: 3. CDR1 and CDR2 (germline): KGHDR, SFDVKD. Here the CDR3 reads CATSRTSHQETQYF. The DNA for the CDR3 is TGTGCCACCAGTAGGACTAGTCACCAAGAGACCCAGTACTTC.

This clonotype was seen many times. The chain couples TRBV7-2 to TRBJ1-6, with D possibly being TRBD1 (6 bases). CDR3 size: 13 residues. CDR1 and CDR2 from the germline V gene are SGHTA and FQGNSA. The V end lost 4 bases, the J end lost 10 bases, and 11 bases lay between the germline ends. CDR3 bases: TGTGCCAGCAGCTCCCAGGGGCACTCACCCCTCCACTTT. Protein: CASSSQGHSPLHF.

This clonotype came up a few times. This chain uses TRBV5-6 with TRBJ1-2; 8 bases line up with TRBD1. Trimming cost V 4 bases and J 8 bases; bases outside gene matches: 10. The CDR3 totals 14 residues. Germline CDR1 reads SGHDT; CDR2 reads YYEEEE. The CDR3 DNA is TGTGCCAGCAGCCGAGGGGGACCAGGGGGCGGCTACACCTTC. It specifies CASSRGGPGGGYTF.

This clonotype has a count of ten or more. The gene calls are TRBV7-9 and TRBJ2-2; no clear D gene. V was trimmed by 5 bases and J by 6 bases, leaving 16 bases between them. The CDR3 loop spans 15 amino acids. CDR1 is SEHNR and CDR2 is FQNEAQ in the germline V gene (reference sequence). The CDR3 region has the DNA TGTGCCAGCAGCCGTAACTGGCCCATTGCCGGGGAGCTGTTTTTT. This translates into CASSRNWPIAGELFF.

This clonotype was detected many times. The chain recombines TRBV28 with TRBJ2-5; D is possibly TRBD1 (6 bases). The CDR3 extends over 15 amino acids. The V end was cut by 4 bases, the J end by 3 bases, with 15 bases between. Germline V gene data show CDR1 as MDHEN and CDR2 as SYDVKM. CDR3 sequence: CASSWVQDRKETQYF. The DNA for the CDR3 is TGTGCCAGCAGTTGGGTTCAGGACAGAAAAGAGACCCAGTACTTC. Using reference TRBV28 and TRBJ2-5 for the parts outside the CDR3, the full variable domain is DVKVTQSSRYLVKRTGEKVFLECVQDMDHENMFWYRQDPGLGLRLIYFSYDVKMKEKGDIPEGYSVSREKKERFSLILESASTNQTSMYLCASSWVQDRKETQYFGPGTRLLVL.

In this sample, this clonotype turned up many times. The chain links TRBV19 to TRBJ2-3; 7 positions agree with TRBD1. The CDR3 spans 14 residues. The trim removed 7 bases at V and 3 bases at J, leaving 7 bases unmatched. CDR1 and CDR2 (germline): LNHDA, SQIVND (reference sequence). CDR3 sequence reads: CASTTGEGTDTQYF. CDR3 nucleotides: TGTGCCAGTACCACAGGGGAAGGGACAGATACGCAGTATTTT.

The chain has TRBV6-2 or TRBV6-3 and TRBJ2-5; tentative D call: TRBD1 (6 bases). The V gene lost 6 bases and the J gene lost 2 bases, with 13 bases spanning the gap. The CDR3 length is 14 residues. Germline-derived CDR1 and CDR2 are MNHEY and SVGEGT. The CDR3, as DNA: TGTGCCAGCAGGAGGGGGTTTGGACAAGAGACCCAGTACTTC. Its protein product is CASRRGFGQETQYF.

This chain connects TRBV7-2 to TRBJ1-2; 7 nucleotides agree with TRBD1. Germline-derived CDR1 and CDR2 are SGHTA and FQGNSA. There are 15 residues in the CDR3. V shed 7 bases and J 7 bases; nucleotides not matched to a gene: 15. DNA for the CDR3: TGTGCCAGCAAGACACCGTCGGTACAGGGGTCTGGCTACACCTTC. This encodes CASKTPSVQGSGYTF.

There are a few counts of this clonotype. The chain is built from TRBV28 and TRBJ1-2; D call uncertain. CDR3 length equals 13 residues. The ends were cut back, 7 bases at V and 3 bases at J, with 12 bases in the middle. The germline CDR1 and CDR2 sequences are MDHEN and SYDVKM. The DNA for the CDR3 is TGTGCCAGCAAGCCGCCTTTAGACTATGGCTACACCTTC. It specifies CASKPPLDYGYTF.

This clonotype showed up many times. The chain combines TRBV13 with TRBJ2-6; D unresolved. In germline, CDR1 is PRHDT, CDR2 FYEKMQ (reference sequence). The CDR3 is 15 amino acids. V was cut by 1 base and J by 2 bases, with 6 bases left in between. CDR3 nucleotide sequence: TGTGCCAGCAGCTTAGTTGGGGCTGGGGCCAACGTCCTGACTTTC. It is translated as CASSLVGAGANVLTF.

This clonotype has just a few counts. The rearrangement uses TRBV7-8 and TRBJ2-7; TRBD2 matches 9 bases. The CDR3 runs to 15 residues. Germline V gene sequence: CDR1 SGHVS, CDR2 FQNEAQ. With V trimmed by 5 bases and J by 3 bases, 8 bases remained unmatched. CDR3 in DNA: TGTGCCAGCAGCGGGATAGCGGGAGCTCGCTACGAGCAGTACTTC. Translating gives CASSGIAGARYEQYF.

This chain links TRBV6-1 with TRBJ1-2; 7 nucleotides match TRBD1. Trimming removed 10 bases from V and 3 bases from J; junction bases left unmatched: 8. The CDR3 consists of 13 residues. CDR1 is MNHNS, CDR2 SASEGT, per germline. For the CDR3, the DNA is TGTGCCATTACAACCGGGACAGACTATGGCTACACCTTC. Translated: CAITTGTDYGYTF.

This clonotype was detected many times. This rearrangement joins TRBV6-1 to TRBJ2-6, with D uncertain. V dropped 7 bases and J dropped 4 bases, with 11 bases sitting between them. Germline V gene data show CDR1 as MNHNS and CDR2 as SASEGT. The CDR3 consists of 14 residues. The CDR3, as DNA: TGTGCCAGCAACTACAACCAGGGGGCCAACGTCCTGACTTTC. Protein sequence: CASNYNQGANVLTF.

The gene calls are TRBV10-3 and TRBJ2-2, with TRBD1 matching over 9 bases. CDR1 and CDR2 from the germline V gene are ENHRY and SYGVKD. Trimming removed 6 bases from V and 1 base from J; junction bases left unmatched: 3. The CDR3 runs 15 residues. The CDR3 loop is CAIRGTGMNTGELFF. The CDR3 DNA reads TGTGCCATCAGGGGGACAGGGATGAACACCGGGGAGCTGTTTTTT.

This clonotype turned up a few times. This chain joins TRBV20-1 and TRBJ2-7; 9 bases map to TRBD2. V was pared by 3 bases and J by 3 bases, with 6 bases of the junction left unmatched. In germline, CDR1 is DFQATT, CDR2 SNEGSKA (reference sequence). This CDR3 region has 14 residues. CDR3 sequence reads: CSASRPSGIYEQYF. In DNA, the CDR3 is TGCAGTGCTAGTAGACCTAGCGGGATCTACGAGCAGTACTTC.

This clonotype turned up a few times. The V and J genes are TRBV28 and TRBJ1-3, with a tentative D call TRBD1 (5 bases). The CDR3 consists of 14 residues. The germline V gene has CDR1 MDHEN and CDR2 SYDVKM. V was cut by 7 bases and J by 0 bases, with 10 bases left in between. The CDR3 protein is CASTLQVSGNTIYF. CDR3 DNA sequence: TGTGCCAGCACTCTACAGGTCTCTGGAAACACCATATATTTT.

CDR3 nucleotide sequence: TGTGCCAGCAGTACCCAACAGGGCGAGCAGTACTTC. Amino acids: CASSTQQGEQYF. This chain joins TRBV6-1 and TRBJ2-7; weak D call: TRBD1 (6 bases). Germline V gene lookup returns CDR1 MNHNS and CDR2 SASEGT. Trimming shortened V by 5 bases and J by 6 bases, and 11 bases separated the two germline ends. The CDR3 is 12 residues long.

This clonotype has a count of ten or more. The chain combines TRBV9 with TRBJ1-1; D gene uncertain. The CDR3 contains 13 residues. Germline CDR1 is SGDLS and CDR2 is YYNGEE. V lost 2 bases to trimming and J lost 1 base, with 6 bases between them. The DNA of the CDR3 is TGTGCCAGCAGCGTGCATGAGAACACTGAAGCTTTCTTT. Translation: CASSVHENTEAFF.

This clonotype was seen many times. The chain uses TRBV6-5 and TRBJ1-1; D not certain. CDR3 size: 14 residues. The germline gives CDR1 MNHEY, CDR2 SVGAGI. The ends were cut back, 6 bases at V and 6 bases at J, with 17 bases in the middle. This CDR3 reads CASRATLPNPEAFF. CDR3 nucleotides: TGTGCCAGCAGGGCAACCCTACCCAACCCTGAAGCTTTCTTT.

The V gene is TRBV6-1, the J gene TRBJ2-7, with 9 bases lining up with TRBD1. Germline V gene sequence: CDR1 MNHNS, CDR2 SASEGT. The CDR3 contains 14 residues. With 7 bases clipped from V and 7 bases from J, the junction kept 11 bases outside the gene matches. The CDR3 DNA reads as TGTGCCAGCATCCGCGGGACAGGGACGGGTGAGCAGTACTTC. Its protein is CASIRGTGTGEQYF.

This clonotype has at least ten counts. The chain joins TRBV27 to TRBJ1-2; 10 nucleotides line up with TRBD1. This CDR3 has 16 amino acids. The trim removed 4 bases at V and 5 bases at J, leaving 10 bases unmatched. Germline CDR1 reads MNHEY; CDR2 reads SMNVEV (reference sequence). The CDR3 is CASSSDRGLEWYGYTF. The CDR3 nucleotides read TGTGCCAGCAGTTCCGACAGGGGGCTAGAATGGTATGGCTACACCTTC.

This clonotype was picked up many times. The gene calls are TRBV6-1 and TRBJ1-2; D possibly corresponds to TRBD1 (6 bases). With 3 bases removed from V and 4 bases from J, the gap between germline ends came to 9 bases. Germline V gene lookup returns CDR1 MNHNS and CDR2 SASEGT. CDR3 length: 13 amino acids. CDR3 protein: CASSEGGGYGYTF. The CDR3 bases are TGTGCCAGCAGTGAGGGGGGCGGCTATGGCTACACCTTC.

The V call is TRBV5-4, the J call TRBJ1-5; TRBD1 is a possible D gene (6 bases). This CDR3 has 18 residues. CDR1 is SGHNT and CDR2 is YYREEE in the germline V gene (reference sequence). V lost 1 base and J 1 base, leaving 18 bases between the germline ends. The CDR3 here is CASSLFVPGTLSNQPQHF. CDR3 coding DNA: TGTGCCAGCAGCTTGTTCGTCCCGGGGACATTAAGCAATCAGCCCCAGCATTTT.